The 4 T cell receptor beta chains below all came from one sample that was sequenced in a study of blood T cell repertoires in COVID-19. Repertoires were generated with immunoSEQ multiplex PCR, while TCRdb's copy carries only in-frame clones and drops some. The sample contains around 160,000 clones, 80% to 85% of which appear only once. Sequencing was performed on peripheral blood. These receptors were taken from a human donor in a cohort sampled during active COVID-19.

The gene calls are TRBV6-5 and TRBJ1-1; 10 bases match TRBD1. The germline V gene has CDR1 MNHEY and CDR2 SVGAGI. The CDR3 spans 14 residues. Trimming took 6 bases from V and 2 from J; bases not matched to a gene: 3. In DNA, the CDR3 is TGTGCCAGCAGAACGACAGGGGGCAACACTGAAGCTTTCTTT. It encodes CASRTTGGNTEAFF.

This clone has just one count. The chain recombines TRBV2 with TRBJ2-3; 10 nucleotides match TRBD1. CDR3 length: 16 amino acids. V lost 4 bases and J lost 0; bases outside the gene matches: 4. Germline V lookup: CDR1 SNHLY, CDR2 FYNNEI. Here the CDR3 reads CASSVDRGLSTDTQYF. CDR3 sequence (DNA): TGTGCCAGCAGTGTAGACAGGGGGCTGAGCACAGATACGCAGTATTTT.

V and J are TRBV5-6 and TRBJ2-7, with D possibly matching TRBD2 (6 bases). V was cut by 1 base and J by 1 base, with 9 bases left in between. Germline assignment: CDR1 SGHDT and CDR2 YYEEEE. The CDR3 has 14 amino acids. Written as DNA, the CDR3 is TGTGCCAGCAGCTTGAGGAGGGCGTCCTACGAGCAGTACTTC. As protein: CASSLRRASYEQYF.

The rearrangement joins TRBV3-1 (or the pseudogene TRBV3-2) to TRBJ1-4; D call uncertain. Trimming removed 2 bases at V and 3 bases at J, with 7 bases between. CDR1 is LGHDT and CDR2 is YNNKEL in the germline V gene (reference sequence). The CDR3 loop spans 14 amino acids. The CDR3 here is CASSQRVANEKLFF. In DNA form, the CDR3 reads TGTGCCAGCAGCCAACGGGTCGCTAATGAAAAACTGTTTTTT.